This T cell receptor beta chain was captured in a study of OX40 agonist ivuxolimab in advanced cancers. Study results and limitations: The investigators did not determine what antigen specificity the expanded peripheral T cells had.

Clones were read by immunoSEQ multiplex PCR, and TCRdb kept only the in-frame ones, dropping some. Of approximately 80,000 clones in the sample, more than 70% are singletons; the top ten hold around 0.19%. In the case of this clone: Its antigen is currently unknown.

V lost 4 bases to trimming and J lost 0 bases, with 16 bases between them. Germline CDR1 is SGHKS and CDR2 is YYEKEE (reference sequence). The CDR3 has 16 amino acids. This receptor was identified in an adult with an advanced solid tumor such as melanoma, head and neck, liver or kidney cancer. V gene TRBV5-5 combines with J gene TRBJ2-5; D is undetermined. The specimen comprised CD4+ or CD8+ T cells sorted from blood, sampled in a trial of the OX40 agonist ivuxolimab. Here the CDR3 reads CASSTAATSYQETQYF. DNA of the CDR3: TGTGCCAGCAGCACGGCTGCTACCTCGTACCAAGAGACCCAGTACTTC.